This T cell receptor (beta chain) was retrieved from a study of shared clonotypes between healthy human individuals. Profiled with immunoSEQ multiplex PCR; TCRdb holds only in-frame clones, not every one. The table has approximately 2,000,000 clones, around 93% seen once. Naive CD8 isolation took CD45RO-negative cells positively selected for CCR7 and excluded terminally differentiated effector memory CD45RA+ cells. Donors had no recently reported acute infections or vaccinations and were HIV-negative. V was trimmed by 4 bases and J by 2 bases, leaving 22 bases between them. The CDR3 covers 18 residues. The germline gives CDR1 MDHEN, CDR2 SYDVKM.

The sample comprised naive CD8+ T cells from PBMCs. This chain links TRBV28 with TRBJ2-3; the D gene is possibly TRBD2 (5 bases). The receptor's source is a man between 18 and 35 years old in good health. Some clones in this sample may be carry-over from other donors' samples. In DNA form, the CDR3 reads TGTGCCAGCAGTTCCCGCCCGATATTGGAGCGGTTCACAGATACGCAGTATTTT. Amino acid sequence: CASSSRPILERFTDTQYF.